This TCR beta chain was profiled in a study of T cell responses to AZD1222 COVID-19 vaccine. CDR3 length equals 15 residues. Germline-derived CDR1 and CDR2 are LGHNA and YSLEER. The V end lost 0 bases, the J end lost 0 bases, and 6 bases lay between the germline ends. About this clone itself: Its specificity is unknown.

Whole-study findings and limits: Two doses of AZD1222 preceded a rise in Spike-specific TCR breadth and depth.

Using immunoSEQ multiplex PCR, the repertoire was profiled, and TCRdb retains in-frame clones only, with some absent. The sample records 150,000 to 200,000 clones, about 86% being singletons. This receptor was taken from an adult in good health. This chain connects TRBV4-3 to TRBJ1-3; TRBD1 is a possible D gene (5 bases). Specimen: peripheral blood, collected on day 0 of AZD1222 vaccination. CDR3 in DNA: TGCGCCAGCAGCCAAGAGGGGGTCTCTGGAAACACCATATATTTT. Its translation is CASSQEGVSGNTIYF.